Listed below are T cell receptor beta chains from one sample, sequenced in a study of CD8+CD57+ T cells in acquired aplastic anemia. TCRdb processed the reads anew with MiXCR; each CDR3 protein has one entry. The sample holds about 160,000 distinct CDR3 sequences, 40% to 60% seen once. The sample was sorted CD4+, CD8+, or CD8+CD57+ T cells (not recorded which) from PBMCs. Source of these receptors: a human donor with aplastic anemia. Each CDR3 is given with its conserved first and last residue.

v_call: TRBV10-3
cdr3_aa: CASRPQGTPEAFF

v_call: TRBV6-5
cdr3_aa: CASSYSGSMYGNTIYF

v_call: TRBV29-1
cdr3_aa: CSVDALGVYNEQFF

v_call: TRBV4-2
cdr3_aa: CASSQDGSGSTSYEQYF

v_call: TRBV29-1
cdr3_aa: CSARTENSYEQYF

v_call: TRBV9
cdr3_aa: CASSAGGRGPFIGEQYF

v_call: TRBV30
cdr3_aa: CAWMLGSEQYF

v_call: TRBV15
cdr3_aa: CATSRDKSGANVLTF

v_call: TRBV15
cdr3_aa: CATRARLAGSTDTQYF

v_call: TRBV5-1
cdr3_aa: CASSIGSHPPTNTEAFF

v_call: TRBV2
cdr3_aa: CASSLRQGRYEQYF